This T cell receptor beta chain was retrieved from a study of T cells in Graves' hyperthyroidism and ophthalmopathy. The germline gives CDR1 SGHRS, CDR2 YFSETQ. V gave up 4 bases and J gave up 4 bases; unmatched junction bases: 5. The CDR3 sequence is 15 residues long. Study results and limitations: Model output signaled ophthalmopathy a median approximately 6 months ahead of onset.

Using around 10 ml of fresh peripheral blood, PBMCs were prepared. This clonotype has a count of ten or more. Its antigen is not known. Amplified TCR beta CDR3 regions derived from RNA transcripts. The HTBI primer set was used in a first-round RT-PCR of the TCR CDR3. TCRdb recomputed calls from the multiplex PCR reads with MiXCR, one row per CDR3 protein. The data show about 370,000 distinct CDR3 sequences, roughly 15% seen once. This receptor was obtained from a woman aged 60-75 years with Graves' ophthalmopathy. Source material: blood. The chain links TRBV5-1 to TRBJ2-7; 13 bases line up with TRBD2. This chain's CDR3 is CASSRTSGSRYEQYF. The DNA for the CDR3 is TGCGCCAGCAGCAGGACTAGCGGGAGTAGGTACGAGCAGTACTTC.